The 32 T cell receptor beta chains below all came from one sample that was sequenced in a study of blood T cell repertoires in COVID-19. TCRdb's table, derived via immunoSEQ multiplex PCR, lists solely in-frame clones and lacks some. The profile shows about 98,000 clones, more than 60% of them singletons. The sequenced material came from peripheral blood. The receptors shown here come from a man in his 70s with acute or convalescent COVID-19.

The V gene is TRBV6-4, the J gene TRBJ2-2; no reliable D call. Trimming stripped 3 bases from V and 2 bases from J, with 4 bases between. CDR1 MRHNA and CDR2 SNTAGT come from the germline V gene. This CDR3 has 13 amino acids. This chain's CDR3 is CASSEANTGELFF. The CDR3 nucleotides read TGTGCCAGCAGTGAGGCTAACACCGGGGAGCTGTTTTTT.

The genes are TRBV4-3 and TRBJ2-3; D is unclear. V was cut by 4 bases and J by 6 bases, with 11 bases left in between. This CDR3 spans 13 amino acids. Per germline, CDR1 LGHNA and CDR2 YSLEER. The CDR3 DNA is TGCGCCAGCAGCCCTGGAAGAGGCGATACGCAGTATTTT. It yields the protein CASSPGRGDTQYF.

The CDR3 DNA is TGTGCCAGTAGTATCGGACAGGTCGAGAGTGGCTACACCTTC. Residues: CASSIGQVESGYTF. The chain couples TRBV19 to TRBJ1-2; 7 nucleotides align to TRBD1. The CDR3 extends over 14 amino acids. The germline gives CDR1 LNHDA, CDR2 SQIVND (reference sequence). V shed 3 bases and J 7 bases; nucleotides not matched to a gene: 8.

The chain combines TRBV29-1 with TRBJ2-1; no firm D call. From germline, CDR1 is SQVTM and CDR2 ANQGSEA. The CDR3 is 12 residues long. V was shortened by 4 bases and J by 1 base, with 5 bases between the two germline ends. The CDR3 DNA reads TGCAGCGTTGTACTATCCTACAATGAGCAGTTCTTC. It codes for CSVVLSYNEQFF.

The chain links TRBV7-2 to TRBJ1-6; perhaps TRBD1 as D (5 bases). Per the germline V gene, CDR1 is SGHTA and CDR2 is FQGNSA. The CDR3 has 15 amino acids. V was cut by 6 bases and J by 8 bases, with 17 bases left in between. CDR3 region: CASSLRQSTDSPLHF. Here the CDR3 DNA reads TGTGCCAGCAGTCTAAGACAGTCCACGGATTCACCCCTCCACTTT.

A few counts support this clone. The chain joins TRBV18 to TRBJ2-7; D perhaps matches TRBD2 (5 bases). V was shortened by 3 bases and J by 6 bases, with 18 bases between the two germline ends. The CDR3 extends over 15 amino acids. CDR1 and CDR2 from the germline V gene are KGHSH and LQKENI. CDR3 DNA sequence: TGTGCCAGCTCACCGATTGGGAGCTCTGAGGGCGAGCAGTACTTC. This sequence encodes CASSPIGSSEGEQYF.

Turning to this clone: The sample holds other DNA sequences that translate to the same CDR3. V and J are TRBV5-1 and TRBJ2-7; TRBD1 agrees at 7 bases. V lost 0 bases, J lost 2 bases, and 2 bases stayed unmatched. Germline V gene lookup returns CDR1 SGHRS and CDR2 YFSETQ. The CDR3 runs 14 residues. CDR3: CASSLGQGAYEQYF. CDR3 in DNA: TGCGCCAGCAGCTTGGGACAGGGAGCCTACGAGCAGTACTTC.

The V gene is TRBV5-1, the J gene TRBJ2-5; the match to TRBD1 covers 9 bases. CDR3 length: 16 residues. The V and J ends lost 4 bases and 2 bases, in that order; junction bases with no gene match: 9. The germline V gene encodes CDR1 SGHRS and CDR2 YFSETQ. The CDR3 sequence: CASSITGGALQETQYF. The CDR3 coding sequence is TGCGCCAGCAGCATAACAGGGGGCGCGTTACAAGAGACCCAGTACTTC.

This clone was picked up one time. The V and J genes are TRBV19 and TRBJ1-5; D possibly corresponds to TRBD1 (5 bases). The CDR3 length is 16 residues. V was shortened by 6 bases and J by 7 bases, with 22 bases between the two germline ends. Germline values: CDR1 LNHDA, CDR2 SQIVND (reference sequence). CDR3 residues: CASRSAQGGVGQPQHF. The CDR3 region has the DNA TGTGCCAGTAGGTCCGCGCAGGGAGGCGTAGGACAGCCCCAGCATTTT.

This sequence joins TRBV18 and TRBJ2-7; 8 nucleotides match TRBD1. V shed 3 bases and J 3 bases; nucleotides not matched to a gene: 4. There are 14 residues in the CDR3. Germline values: CDR1 KGHSH, CDR2 LQKENI. The CDR3 protein is CASSPVTGDYEQYF. Here the CDR3 DNA reads TGTGCCAGCTCACCTGTGACAGGGGACTACGAGCAGTACTTC.

The gene calls are TRBV28 and TRBJ2-6; D might be TRBD1 (5 bases). The V gene lost 7 bases and the J gene lost 4 bases, with 23 bases spanning the gap. Germline V gene lookup returns CDR1 MDHEN and CDR2 SYDVKM. The CDR3 totals 18 residues. This CDR3 reads CASNPQGLAKAGANVLTF. CDR3 DNA: TGTGCCAGCAACCCCCAGGGTCTCGCCAAGGCGGGGGCCAACGTCCTGACTTTC.

DNA of the CDR3: TGTGCCAGCGGGCCGGGGGGGGCCCCCTCCTACAATGAGCAGTTCTTC. Protein: CASGPGGAPSYNEQFF. The chain is built from TRBV25-1 and TRBJ2-1; 8 nucleotides match TRBD2. In germline, CDR1 is MGHDK, CDR2 SYGVNS. The CDR3 covers 16 residues. After removal of 8 bases from V and 0 bases from J, the junction contained 9 bases not matched to a gene.

Written as DNA, the CDR3 is TGTGCCACCAGTGACACCGGGACAGATGGTGAGACCCAGTACTTC. It translates to CATSDTGTDGETQYF. The J gene is TRBJ2-5, the V gene TRBV24-1; TRBD1 agrees at 7 bases. V lost 4 bases and J lost 5; bases outside the gene matches: 9. This CDR3 spans 15 amino acids. Germline-derived CDR1 and CDR2 are KGHDR and SFDVKD.

This chain connects TRBV6-2 or TRBV6-3 to TRBJ1-5; TRBD1 matches 9 bases. The CDR3 sequence is 17 residues long. CDR1 and CDR2 (germline): MNHEY, SVGEGT. Unmatched junction bases numbered 10, after V lost 2 bases and J lost 5 bases. The DNA for the CDR3 is TGTGCCAGCAGTTACGAGATGGGACAGGGCTTCGATCAGCCCCAGCATTTT. Protein: CASSYEMGQGFDQPQHF.

V is TRBV30 and J is TRBJ1-1; the match to TRBD1 covers 7 bases. The CDR3 totals 13 residues. The germline CDR1 and CDR2 sequences are GTSNPN and SVGIG (reference sequence). J lost 5 bases, V lost 4 bases, and 7 bases had no gene match. The CDR3 is CAWNTGVGTEAFF. The CDR3, as DNA: TGTGCCTGGAACACAGGGGTAGGGACTGAAGCTTTCTTT.

The gene calls are TRBV15 and TRBJ1-1, with TRBD1 identical over 12 bases. The CDR3 extends over 13 amino acids. Germline V CDR1 and CDR2: LNHNV, YYDKDF (reference sequence). V shed 9 bases, J shed 5 bases, and the junction held 4 bases outside the gene matches. For the CDR3, the DNA is TGTGCCACGGGACAGGGGGCTCGAACTGAAGCTTTCTTT. It is translated as CATGQGARTEAFF.

The J gene is TRBJ2-3, the V gene TRBV18; possible D gene TRBD1, 5 bases. CDR1 is KGHSH and CDR2 is LQKENI in the germline V gene. The CDR3 is 16 residues long. The germline V and J ends were trimmed by 2 bases and 0 bases, with 12 bases remaining between them. CDR3 nucleotide sequence: TGTGCCAGCTCACCAAACTTCCAGGGCAGCACAGATACGCAGTATTTT. As protein: CASSPNFQGSTDTQYF.

There are a few counts of this clone. The chain carries TRBV19 and TRBJ1-1; a weak D match, TRBD1 (6 bases). The CDR3 runs 16 residues. V dropped 5 bases and J dropped 0 bases, with 16 bases sitting between them. Germline CDR1 is LNHDA and CDR2 is SQIVND (reference sequence). The CDR3 coding sequence is TGTGCCAGTAGTTTTCCCCAGGGGCTAATGAACACTGAAGCTTTCTTT. As protein: CASSFPQGLMNTEAFF.

The chain has TRBV30 and TRBJ2-4; 8 nucleotides agree with TRBD1. Germline V lookup: CDR1 GTSNPN, CDR2 SVGIG (reference sequence). This CDR3 is 14 amino acids long. The ends lost 0 bases at V and 8 bases at J; junction bases unmatched: 6. In DNA form, the CDR3 reads TGTGCCTGGAGTGTCAGGGGGCTCAGGGACATTCAGTACTTC. Translating gives CAWSVRGLRDIQYF. Using reference TRBV30 and TRBJ2-4 for the parts outside the CDR3, the full variable domain is SQTIHQWPATLVQPVGSPLSLECTVEGTSNPNLYWYRQAAGRGLQLLFYSVGIGQISSEVPQNLSASRPQDRQFILSSKKLLLSDSGFYLCAWSVRGLRDIQYFGAGTRLSVL.

This rearrangement joins TRBV9 to TRBJ2-1; 11 bases are a match to TRBD2. Trimming removed 6 bases from V and 10 bases from J; junction bases left unmatched: 18. The CDR3 length is 17 residues. Germline CDR1 reads SGDLS; CDR2 reads YYNGEE. The CDR3 sequence: CASTTSPGLAVYEEQFF. DNA for the CDR3: TGTGCCAGCACCACTTCTCCGGGACTAGCGGTCTATGAGGAGCAGTTCTTC.

The chain combines TRBV30 with TRBJ2-7; 9 bases align to TRBD2. The length of the CDR3 is 16 residues. Germline CDR1 GTSNPN, CDR2 SVGIG (reference sequence). V dropped 0 bases and J dropped 3; count of bases not matched to a gene: 9. The CDR3 DNA reads as TGTGCCTGGAGTGTTAAACCGGGACTAGCTCTCTACGAGCAGTACTTC. It specifies CAWSVKPGLALYEQYF. The entire variable domain, with the rest obtained from reference TRBV30 and TRBJ2-7, is as follows: SQTIHQWPATLVQPVGSPLSLECTVEGTSNPNLYWYRQAAGRGLQLLFYSVGIGQISSEVPQNLSASRPQDRQFILSSKKLLLSDSGFYLCAWSVKPGLALYEQYFGPGTRLTVT.

As to this clone: In the same sample, other DNA sequences code for this CDR3. The CDR3, as DNA: TGTGCCTGGAGTGTACAGGGGTCCGGAAACACCATATATTTT. Encoded protein: CAWSVQGSGNTIYF. V usage is TRBV30 and J usage is TRBJ1-3, with 7 bases matching TRBD1. The CDR3 loop spans 14 amino acids. In germline, CDR1 is GTSNPN, CDR2 SVGIG (reference sequence). V lost 0 bases to trimming and J lost 4 bases; unmatched junction nucleotides: 3.

The rearrangement joins TRBV3-1 (or the pseudogene TRBV3-2) to TRBJ2-1; TRBD2 might be the D (6 bases). V lost 4 bases, J lost 6 bases, and 25 bases lay in between. CDR3 size: 18 residues. Germline values: CDR1 LGHDT, CDR2 YNNKEL (reference sequence). The CDR3 DNA is TGTGCCAGCAGCCCCGCCCACCTCGGGACTGTCCCCCCCAATGAGCAGTTCTTC. Encoded protein: CASSPAHLGTVPPNEQFF.

The chain has TRBV11-2 and TRBJ1-2; D is unresolved. The germline V gene encodes CDR1 SGHAT and CDR2 FQNNGV. The CDR3 has 14 residues. Trimming pared 5 bases from V and 4 bases from J, leaving 14 bases between. In nucleotides, the CDR3 is TGTGCCAGCAGCCTTGGGGAGTCCTTCTATGGCTACACCTTC. It yields the protein CASSLGESFYGYTF.

With respect to this clone: Just one base apart from a much larger clone, this may be a read error. At the DNA level, this CDR3 is encoded by other sequences in the same sample as well. V usage is TRBV5-8 and J usage is TRBJ2-6; D is possibly TRBD1 (6 bases). Germline CDR1 reads SGHTS; CDR2 reads YDEGEE. This CDR3 comprises 16 residues. CDR3: CASSRNRVSGANVLTF. The CDR3 DNA is TGTGCCAGCAGCAGAAACAGGGTCTCTGGAGCCAACGTCCTGACTTTC.

The chain links TRBV11-2 to TRBJ1-5; 7 bases agree with TRBD1. The CDR3 extends over 15 amino acids. After removal of 3 bases from V and 5 bases from J, the junction contained 7 bases not matched to a gene. CDR1 is SGHAT and CDR2 is FQNNGV in the germline V gene. The CDR3 region has the DNA TGTGCCAGCAGCTTGACAGGGAGTTCCCATCAGCCCCAGCATTTT. This sequence encodes CASSLTGSSHQPQHF.

This chain uses TRBV4-2 with TRBJ2-3; D is perhaps TRBD2 (6 bases). The CDR3 has 16 residues. Trimming pared 0 bases from V and 6 bases from J, leaving 16 bases between. Germline assignment: CDR1 LGHNA and CDR2 YNFKEQ. The CDR3, as DNA: TGTGCCAGCAGCCAAGATTGGACTATGCGAGGGGATACGCAGTATTTT. It encodes CASSQDWTMRGDTQYF.

Remarks on this clone: Additional DNA sequences in this sample encode the identical CDR3. The chain has TRBV7-2 and TRBJ2-1; D unclear. The V gene lost 1 base and the J gene lost 6 bases, with 7 bases spanning the gap. The germline gives CDR1 SGHTA, CDR2 FQGNSA. The CDR3 has 13 amino acids. The CDR3 region has the DNA TGTGCCAGCAGCTTAGTCGCAGGCAATGAGCAGTTCTTC. This codes for CASSLVAGNEQFF.

J is TRBJ2-6 and V is TRBV5-1, with TRBD2 matching 11 bases. There are 17 residues in the CDR3. Germline CDR1 SGHRS, CDR2 YFSETQ. V gave up 0 bases and J gave up 3 bases; unmatched junction bases: 2. Written as DNA, the CDR3 is TGCGCCAGCAGCTTGGCGCTAGCGGGAGGTGGGGCCAACGTCCTGACTTTC. Translated: CASSLALAGGGANVLTF.

The chain uses TRBV7-9 and TRBJ1-5; 11 nucleotides align to TRBD1. This CDR3 contains 14 residues. Germline assignment: CDR1 SEHNR and CDR2 FQNEAQ (reference sequence). Trimming cost V 5 bases and J 6 bases; bases outside gene matches: 3. CDR3 region: CASSTGQGAQPQHF. The CDR3 nucleotides read TGTGCCAGCAGCACCGGACAGGGGGCTCAGCCCCAGCATTTT.

This clone was counted between two and nine times. This chain uses TRBV25-1 with TRBJ2-2; D remains ambiguous. The V end was cut by 2 bases, the J end by 8 bases, with 18 bases between. This CDR3 is 16 amino acids long. CDR1 and CDR2 (germline): MGHDK, SYGVNS. DNA for the CDR3: TGTGCCAGCAGTGAAGAAAAATACTGGAGCCAGGGGGAGCTGTTTTTT. Its protein product is CASSEEKYWSQGELFF. The variable domain in full, with the rest retrieved from reference TRBV25-1 and TRBJ2-2, is EADIYQTPRYLVIGTGKKITLECSQTMGHDKMYWYQQDPGMELHLIHYSYGVNSTEKGDLSSESTVSRIRTEHFPLTLESARPSHTSQYLCASSEEKYWSQGELFFGEGSRLTVL.

This chain joins TRBV7-2 and TRBJ2-5; TRBD2 matches 7 bases. Germline-derived CDR1 and CDR2 are SGHTA and FQGNSA. The J segment lost 4 bases and the V segment lost 4 bases, leaving 9 bases of the junction unmatched. The CDR3 extends over 15 amino acids. The CDR3: CASSSRTRGGETQYF. The CDR3 nucleotides read TGTGCCAGCAGCTCTCGGACTAGGGGAGGAGAGACCCAGTACTTC. The whole variable domain, remainder taken from reference TRBV7-2 and TRBJ2-5, is GAGVSQSPSNKVTEKGKDVELRCDPISGHTALYWYRQSLGQGLEFLIYFQGNSAPDKSGLPSDRFSAERTGGSVSTLTIQRTQQEDSAVYLCASSSRTRGGETQYFGPGTRLLVL.